This passage covers 27 T cell receptor beta chains from one sample sequenced in a study of T cell responses to AZD1222 COVID-19 vaccine (dated by TCRdb to 2020 to 2022). Libraries were built with the immunoSEQ multiplex PCR assay. TCRdb retrieved this table from immuneACCESS and kept in-frame rearrangements only. Not all clones are present; in checked studies, unresolved V genes account for under half, and no reason is known for the remainder. The sample table holds fewer than 90,000 clones, of which about nine tenths were seen once. The ten largest clonotypes hold around a tenth of the sample. In light of the paper, this sample's time point label describes: about 28 days (+/-7) after the second vaccine dose. Material: peripheral blood, obtained 28 days after the second AZD1222 dose. The receptor source for this set is an adult who received the AZD1222 COVID-19 vaccine.

The rearrangement uses TRBV19 and TRBJ1-1; D not certain. The length of the CDR3 is 17 residues. V dropped 5 bases and J dropped 0 bases, with 19 bases sitting between them. The V gene's germline CDR1 is LNHDA and CDR2 SQIVND (reference sequence). The CDR3 is CASSLSPVAGLNTEAFF. DNA for the CDR3: TGTGCCAGTAGTCTCTCTCCGGTGGCGGGGTTGAACACTGAAGCTTTCTTT.

This rearrangement joins TRBV7-2 to TRBJ1-2; D is possibly TRBD1 (6 bases). This CDR3 is 14 amino acids long. Trimming left V 2 bases short and J 4 bases short, with 11 bases between. CDR1 is SGHTA, CDR2 FQGNSA, per germline. For the CDR3, the DNA is TGTGCCAGCAGCTTATCCCAGGGGATCTATGGCTACACCTTC. It codes for CASSLSQGIYGYTF. Based on the CDR3 plus reference TRBV7-2 and TRBJ1-2, the full variable domain is GAGVSQSPSNKVTEKGKDVELRCDPISGHTALYWYRQSLGQGLEFLIYFQGNSAPDKSGLPSDRFSAERTGGSVSTLTIQRTQQEDSAVYLCASSLSQGIYGYTFGSGTRLTVV.

The V and J genes are TRBV6-4 and TRBJ1-1; 7 bases map to TRBD1. The CDR3 length is 16 residues. Germline CDR1 and CDR2: MRHNA and SNTAGT. V lost 0 bases, J lost 1 base, and 5 bases stayed unmatched. In DNA form, the CDR3 reads TGTGCCAGCAGTGACTCGGAGGGGGCGGGGAACACTGAAGCTTTCTTT. Translating it yields CASSDSEGAGNTEAFF.

The CDR3 DNA reads TGCAGTGCTAGTAGAGCTAGCGGGGGGAGACGGGAGCAGTTCTTC. Its protein is CSASRASGGRREQFF. The rearrangement links TRBV20-1 to TRBJ2-1; 11 nucleotides match TRBD2. The germline V gene encodes CDR1 DFQATT and CDR2 SNEGSKA (reference sequence). V was pared by 3 bases and J by 10 bases, with 11 bases of the junction left unmatched. The CDR3 loop spans 15 amino acids.

The chain combines TRBV28 with TRBJ1-2; D is unclear. V was trimmed by 2 bases and J by 3 bases, leaving 10 bases between them. This CDR3 is 14 amino acids long. The germline V gene has CDR1 MDHEN and CDR2 SYDVKM. The CDR3 region is CASSLSQAHYGYTF. The CDR3 DNA reads TGTGCCAGCAGTTTAAGCCAAGCTCACTATGGCTACACCTTC.

The J gene is TRBJ1-4, the V gene TRBV30; 8 bases align to TRBD1. CDR1 and CDR2 from the germline V gene are GTSNPN and SVGIG (reference sequence). V dropped 4 bases and J dropped 3; count of bases not matched to a gene: 1. The CDR3 is 13 residues long. CDR3 bases: TGTGCCTGGACGGGACAGGCTAATGAAAAACTGTTTTTT. This codes for CAWTGQANEKLFF.

This clone was counted a single time. The chain joins TRBV5-5 to TRBJ1-1, with D unresolved. The CDR3 spans 11 residues. In germline, CDR1 is SGHKS, CDR2 YYEKEE (reference sequence). Trimming took 4 bases from V and 8 from J, leaving 9 bases between them. The CDR3 loop is CASSTWVEAFF. In DNA, the CDR3 is TGTGCCAGCAGCACATGGGTAGAAGCTTTCTTT.

The chain joins TRBV7-3 to TRBJ1-2, with D perhaps TRBD1 (5 bases). V lost 4 bases and J 4 bases, leaving 10 bases between the germline ends. Germline V lookup: CDR1 SGHTA, CDR2 FQGTGA. The CDR3 has 13 amino acids. The CDR3 DNA reads TGTGCCAGCAGCTGGGACGGACGCTATGGCTACACCTTC. The encoded protein is CASSWDGRYGYTF.

This chain joins TRBV5-1 and TRBJ2-1; a weak D match, TRBD2 (6 bases). Germline V CDR1 and CDR2: SGHRS, YFSETQ. This CDR3 spans 14 amino acids. V shed 5 bases and J shed 0 bases, with 9 bases lying between them. The DNA for the CDR3 is TGCGCCAGCAGGGAGGGGCGCTCCTACAATGAGCAGTTCTTC. The encoded protein is CASREGRSYNEQFF.

V gene TRBV3-1 (or the pseudogene TRBV3-2) combines with J gene TRBJ2-7; D gene ambiguous. V dropped 2 bases and J dropped 4 bases, with 18 bases sitting between them. Germline CDR1 and CDR2: LGHDT and YNNKEL (reference sequence). This CDR3 region has 16 residues. CDR3 DNA sequence: TGTGCCAGCAGCCAAATGGCGCGGATGGGGTCGTACGAGCAGTACTTC. Its translation: CASSQMARMGSYEQYF.

The CDR3, as DNA: TGTGCCAGCTCACCAGCCGGGACTAGCGGGGGGAGTGATGAGCAGTTCTTC. Protein product: CASSPAGTSGGSDEQFF. The V call is TRBV18, the J call TRBJ2-1; 15 positions match TRBD2. Germline trimming cut 2 bases from V and 8 bases from J; bases unmatched to any gene: 7. The CDR3 is 17 residues long. The germline gives CDR1 KGHSH, CDR2 LQKENI.

The V and J genes are TRBV28 and TRBJ1-2; tentatively, D is TRBD1 (5 bases). V shed 10 bases and J shed 3 bases, with 9 bases lying between them. The CDR3 is 11 residues long. Germline CDR1 and CDR2: MDHEN and SYDVKM. CDR3 protein: CANRGDYGYTF. The CDR3 DNA reads TGTGCCAACCGAGGGGACTATGGCTACACCTTC.

The chain links TRBV9 to TRBJ1-3; 8 bases agree with TRBD1. CDR3 length: 17 residues. Per germline, CDR1 SGDLS and CDR2 YYNGEE. V trimming: 4 bases; J trimming: 8 bases; junction bases outside the gene matches: 17. The CDR3 protein is CASSYAILTGDSDTIYF. CDR3 nucleotide sequence: TGTGCCAGCAGCTACGCCATCCTGACAGGGGATTCTGACACCATATATTTT.

This clone has just a few counts. The genes are TRBV5-8 and TRBJ2-3; a possible D gene is TRBD2 (6 bases). Looked up from germline, CDR1 is SGHTS and CDR2 is YDEGEE. This CDR3 is 13 amino acids long. Trimming cost V 2 bases and J 5 bases, with 9 bases left between them. The CDR3 DNA sequence: TGTGCCAGCAGCTTTTCGGAGGGAGATACGCAGTATTTT. Translated: CASSFSEGDTQYF.

The chain recombines TRBV4-1 with TRBJ2-7; D gene unclear. This CDR3 has 13 residues. V lost 2 bases, J lost 2 bases, and 7 bases lay in between. CDR1 is MGHRA and CDR2 is YSYEKL in the germline V gene. CDR3 bases: TGCGCCAGCAGCCAAACGTACCCCTACGAGCAGTACTTC. The encoded protein is CASSQTYPYEQYF.

The rearrangement links TRBV9 to TRBJ1-2; TRBD1 agrees at 10 bases. V shed 1 base and J 4 bases; nucleotides not matched to a gene: 4. Germline V gives CDR1 SGDLS, CDR2 YYNGEE. There are 15 residues in the CDR3. The DNA for the CDR3 is TGTGCCAGCAGCGTACGGACAGGGGGTTCCTATGGCTACACCTTC. It encodes CASSVRTGGSYGYTF.

The rearrangement joins TRBV7-9 to TRBJ1-3; TRBD1 might be the D (6 bases). CDR1 is SEHNR and CDR2 is FQNEAQ in the germline V gene (reference sequence). V shed 0 bases and J shed 7 bases, with 22 bases lying between them. This CDR3 contains 18 residues. DNA of the CDR3: TGTGCCAGCAGCTTAGCGGGGGCTACACCATACCAGGGGAACACCATATATTTT. Protein product: CASSLAGATPYQGNTIYF.

V gene TRBV18 combines with J gene TRBJ1-5, with TRBD1 identical over 7 bases. The germline gives CDR1 KGHSH, CDR2 LQKENI. V lost 4 bases to trimming and J lost 8 bases; unmatched junction nucleotides: 8. The CDR3 is 14 residues long. This CDR3 reads CASSLRQGWKPQHF. In DNA form, the CDR3 reads TGTGCCAGCTCACTACGACAGGGTTGGAAGCCCCAGCATTTT.

The rearrangement links TRBV3-1 (or the pseudogene TRBV3-2) to TRBJ1-2, with 8 bases that match TRBD1. Trimming cost V 1 base and J 8 bases; bases outside gene matches: 9. The CDR3 is 15 residues long. The germline CDR1 and CDR2 sequences are LGHDT and YNNKEL (reference sequence). CDR3 region: CASSQAPGQVWGYTF. The CDR3 DNA reads TGTGCCAGCAGCCAAGCCCCGGGACAGGTGTGGGGCTACACCTTC.

The rearrangement links TRBV6-5 to TRBJ1-5; no firm D call. V lost 5 bases and J 0 bases, leaving 11 bases between the germline ends. Germline CDR1 reads MNHEY; CDR2 reads SVGAGI. This CDR3 comprises 15 residues. The CDR3 DNA is TGTGCCAGCAGTCTAACGCCGGATAGCAATCAGCCCCAGCATTTT. This gives the protein CASSLTPDSNQPQHF.

This sequence joins TRBV12-5 and TRBJ1-3, with 7 bases fitting TRBD1. The length of the CDR3 is 18 residues. Germline values: CDR1 LGHNT, CDR2 FRNRAP. V shed 2 bases, J shed 4 bases, and the junction held 14 bases outside the gene matches. This chain's CDR3 is CASGLLARTGSYGNTIYF. CDR3 bases: TGTGCTAGTGGTTTGCTCGCAAGGACAGGCTCTTACGGAAACACCATATATTTT.

The chain carries TRBV28 and TRBJ1-1, with 7 bases lining up with TRBD1. The length of the CDR3 is 14 residues. The V segment lost 6 bases and the J segment 1 base; nucleotides outside the gene matches: 5. The germline gives CDR1 MDHEN, CDR2 SYDVKM. CDR3 sequence (DNA): TGTGCCAGCAGCCCCGGGACAGCGAACACTGAAGCTTTCTTT. Its translation is CASSPGTANTEAFF.

The sample holds one count of this clone. The chain links TRBV27 to TRBJ1-5, with D maybe TRBD1 (6 bases). V was shortened by 8 bases and J by 8 bases, with 22 bases between the two germline ends. The CDR3 has 15 residues. Germline V gene data show CDR1 as MNHEY and CDR2 as SMNVEV (reference sequence). Here the CDR3 reads CASRLSTGPREPQHF. The CDR3 DNA reads as TGTGCCAGCCGCTTATCGACAGGCCCAAGGGAGCCCCAGCATTTT.

This rearrangement joins TRBV11-2 to TRBJ2-7, with TRBD1 matching 10 bases. The germline gives CDR1 SGHAT, CDR2 FQNNGV. CDR3 size: 14 residues. V lost 5 bases to trimming and J lost 4 bases; unmatched junction nucleotides: 5. CDR3 residues: CASSRDRGHYEQYF. The DNA of the CDR3 is TGTGCCAGCAGCCGGGACAGGGGACATTACGAGCAGTACTTC.

This chain joins TRBV30 and TRBJ1-2, with D unresolved. Germline CDR1 is GTSNPN and CDR2 is SVGIG (reference sequence). This CDR3 region has 13 residues. V lost 0 bases to trimming and J lost 5 bases, with 10 bases between them. The CDR3 spells CAWSVLSRYGYTF. DNA of the CDR3: TGTGCCTGGAGTGTACTTTCACGTTATGGCTACACCTTC.

This clone was seen once. The V gene is TRBV15, the J gene TRBJ1-1; 8 nucleotides agree with TRBD1. Trimming took 2 bases from V and 5 from J; bases not matched to a gene: 13. Germline loops: CDR1 LNHNV, CDR2 YYDKDF (reference sequence). The CDR3 extends over 17 amino acids. CDR3: CATSRYQGAIRWTEAFF. The DNA of the CDR3 is TGTGCCACCAGCAGATACCAGGGGGCTATAAGGTGGACTGAAGCTTTCTTT.

The chain uses TRBV19 and TRBJ1-2; TRBD1 is a possible D gene (5 bases). CDR1 and CDR2 (germline): LNHDA, SQIVND (reference sequence). Deletions cut 1 base from V and 6 bases from J, with 12 bases between. CDR3 length: 14 amino acids. Written as DNA, the CDR3 is TGTGCCAGTAGTATAGGAACAGGTGGAAATGGCTACACCTTC. Protein product: CASSIGTGGNGYTF.